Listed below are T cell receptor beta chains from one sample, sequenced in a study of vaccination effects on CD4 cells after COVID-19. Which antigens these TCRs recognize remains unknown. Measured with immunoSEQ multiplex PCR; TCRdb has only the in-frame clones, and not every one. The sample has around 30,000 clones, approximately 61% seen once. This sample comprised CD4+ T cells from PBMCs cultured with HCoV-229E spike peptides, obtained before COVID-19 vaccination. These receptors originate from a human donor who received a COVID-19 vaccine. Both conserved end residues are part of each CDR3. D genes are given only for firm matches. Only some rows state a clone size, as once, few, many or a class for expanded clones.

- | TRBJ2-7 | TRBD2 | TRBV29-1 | TGCAGCGTCCCGGGACTAGCTCTCGGGGAGCAGTACTTC | CSVPGLALGEQYF
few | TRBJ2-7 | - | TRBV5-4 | TGTGCCAGCAGTATCCAAAGGGATCGGTACGAGCAGTACTTC | CASSIQRDRYEQYF
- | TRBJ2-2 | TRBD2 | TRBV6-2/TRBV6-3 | TGTGCCAGCAGTTACGTTAGCGGGGGGGCGAACACCGGGGAGCTGTTTTTT | CASSYVSGGANTGELFF
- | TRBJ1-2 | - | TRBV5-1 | TGCGCCAGCAGCGGTGTGGACGCAGGGCGAGGAGGCTACACCTTC | CASSGVDAGRGGYTF
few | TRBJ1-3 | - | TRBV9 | TGTGCCAGCACCCCATCTCACTCTGGAAACACCATATATTTT | CASTPSHSGNTIYF
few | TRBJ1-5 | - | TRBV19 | TGTGCCAGTAATCCAGTCGTCTCCTCCCCAAGTCAGCCCCAGCATTTT | CASNPVVSSPSQPQHF
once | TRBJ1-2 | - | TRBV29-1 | TGCAGCGTTGATTCCTATGGCTACACCTTC | CSVDSYGYTF
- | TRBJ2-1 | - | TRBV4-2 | TGTGCCAGCAGCCAAGATCTTGTTGGGGCCAATGAGCAGTTCTTC | CASSQDLVGANEQFF
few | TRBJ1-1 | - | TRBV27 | TGTGCCAGCAGTTTAAGTCAGGGGTCCACTGAAGCTTTCTTT | CASSLSQGSTEAFF
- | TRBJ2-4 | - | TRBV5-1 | TGCGCCAGCAGCTTGGAGCGGAACGCCAAAAACATTCAGTACTTC | CASSLERNAKNIQYF
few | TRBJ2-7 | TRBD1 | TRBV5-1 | TGCGCCAGCAGTTTTACCGGGACAGGAGTTTCCTACGAGCAGTACTTC | CASSFTGTGVSYEQYF
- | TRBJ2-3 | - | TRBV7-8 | TGTGCCAGCAGCTTTAGGACAGATACGCAGTATTTT | CASSFRTDTQYF
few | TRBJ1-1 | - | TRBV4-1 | TGCGCCAGCAGCCTTCAGACGGAAACTGAAGCTTTCTTT | CASSLQTETEAFF
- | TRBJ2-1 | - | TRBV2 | TGTGCCAGCAGTGAAGCAGGGCTAGGGTCATACAATGAGCAGTTCTTC | CASSEAGLGSYNEQFF
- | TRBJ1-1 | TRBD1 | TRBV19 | TGTGCCAGCCTCCGGGACAGGTTTTCGGGTGCTTTCTTT | CASLRDRFSGAFF
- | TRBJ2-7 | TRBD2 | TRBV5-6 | TGTGCCAGCAGCTTGAGGGCGGGGGTTCGAGAGCAGTACTTC | CASSLRAGVREQYF
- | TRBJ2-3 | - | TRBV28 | TGTGCCAGCAGTTCTCCTACGGCACACACAGATACGCAGTATTTT | CASSSPTAHTDTQYF
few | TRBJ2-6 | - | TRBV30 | TGTGCCTGGAGTGGCCTACCGGGGTCTGGGGCCAACGTCCTGACTTTC | CAWSGLPGSGANVLTF
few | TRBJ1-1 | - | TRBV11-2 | TGTGCCAGCAGCCTCACGGGGGCGAGGAACACTGAAGCTTTCTTT | CASSLTGARNTEAFF
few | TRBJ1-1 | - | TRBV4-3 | TGCGCCAGCAGCCAACGGGGTGGAGCTGAAGCTTTCTTT | CASSQRGGAEAFF
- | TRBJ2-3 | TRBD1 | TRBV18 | TGTGCCAGCTCACCCACACCGACAGGGGGCGTCACAGATACGCAGTATTTT | CASSPTPTGGVTDTQYF
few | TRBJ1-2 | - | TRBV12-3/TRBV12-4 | TGTGCCAGCAGTACCACAATAGGCAACGGCTACACCTTC | CASSTTIGNGYTF
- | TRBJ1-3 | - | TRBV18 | TGTGCCAGCTCACCCGTCTCTGGAAACACCATATATTTT | CASSPVSGNTIYF
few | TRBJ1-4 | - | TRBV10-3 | TGTGCCATCAGCGACGGTTGGGGTAATGAAAAACTGTTTTTT | CAISDGWGNEKLFF
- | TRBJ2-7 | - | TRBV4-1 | TGCGCCAGCAGCCTCGTGCCCGGAGACGAGCAGTACTTC | CASSLVPGDEQYF
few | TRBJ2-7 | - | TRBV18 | TGTGCCAGCTCGACTGGCGCGCAGACCTACGAGCAGTACTTC | CASSTGAQTYEQYF
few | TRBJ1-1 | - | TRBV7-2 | TGTGCCGGCAGACAGTCGGGAGCTTTCTTT | CAGRQSGAFF
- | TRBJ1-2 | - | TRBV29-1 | TGCAGCGTTGGGTCGGGGAGGGCCTATGGCTACACCTTC | CSVGSGRAYGYTF
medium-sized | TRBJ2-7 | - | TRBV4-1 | TGCGCCAGCAGCCAAGCGGCAGAGAGCTCCTACGAGCAGTACTTC | CASSQAAESSYEQYF
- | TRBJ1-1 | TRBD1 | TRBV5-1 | TGCGCCAGCAGCCGCGGAGGGACAGACGGGACTGAAGCTTTCTTT | CASSRGGTDGTEAFF
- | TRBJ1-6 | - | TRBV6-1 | TGTGCCAGCAGTGAAATTATTAATTCACCCCTCCACTTT | CASSEIINSPLHF
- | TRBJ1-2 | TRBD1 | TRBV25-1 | TGTGCCAGCAGTCCCCGGGACAGGGAGAGAGCTGGCTACACCTTC | CASSPRDRERAGYTF
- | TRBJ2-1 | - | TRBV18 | - | CASSVPRDFGNEQFF
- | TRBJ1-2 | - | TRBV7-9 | TGTGCCAGCAGCTTATTCGGGGGGCACGGGTATGGCTACACCTTC | CASSLFGGHGYGYTF
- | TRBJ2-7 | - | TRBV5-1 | TGCGCCAGCAGCTTGGGACTGCACTCCTACGAGCAGTACTTC | CASSLGLHSYEQYF
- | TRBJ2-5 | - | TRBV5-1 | TGCGCCAGCAGCTTGGACCTCCAGACCCAGTACTTC | CASSLDLQTQYF
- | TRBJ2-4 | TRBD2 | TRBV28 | TGTGCCAGCAGTTTATACGCCGCGGGGGGGGTGTCTAAAAACATTCAGTACTTC | CASSLYAAGGVSKNIQYF
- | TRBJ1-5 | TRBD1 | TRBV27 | TGTGCCAGCAGTGTCGGACAGGGGAATCAGCCCCAGCATTTT | CASSVGQGNQPQHF
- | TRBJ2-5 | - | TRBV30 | TGTGCCTGGAGTGTACTTAGGGCAGGAAGGCAAGAGACCCAGTACTTC | CAWSVLRAGRQETQYF
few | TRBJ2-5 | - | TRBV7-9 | TGTGCCAGCAGCTTAGCCAGCTCAGGGAAAGAGACCCAGTACTTC | CASSLASSGKETQYF
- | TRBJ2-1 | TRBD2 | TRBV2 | TGTGCCAGCAGGGAGACTAGCGGGAAGGGCGATGAGCAGTTCTTC | CASRETSGKGDEQFF
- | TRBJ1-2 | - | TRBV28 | TGTGCCAGCCTCCCAGGGGATGCAAACTATGGCTACACCTTC | CASLPGDANYGYTF
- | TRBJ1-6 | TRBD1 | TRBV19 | TGTGCCAGTAGTAATCAGGGGGGATCACCCCTCCACTTT | CASSNQGGSPLHF
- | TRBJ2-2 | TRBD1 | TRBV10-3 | TGTGCCGTCTCCCGGGACAGGGAGACCGGGGAGCTGTTTTTT | CAVSRDRETGELFF
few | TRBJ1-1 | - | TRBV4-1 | TGCGCCAGCAGCCAACAACACTTGAACACTGAAGCTTTCTTT | CASSQQHLNTEAFF
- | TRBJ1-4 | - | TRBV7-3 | TGTGCCAGCAGCTTATCAGGGGAGAAGGGTGAAAAACTGTTTTTT | CASSLSGEKGEKLFF
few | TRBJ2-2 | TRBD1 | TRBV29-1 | TGCAGCGCTGACAGGGGGCCGAACACCGGGGAGCTGTTTTTT | CSADRGPNTGELFF
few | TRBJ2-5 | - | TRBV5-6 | TGTGCCAGCAGCTTGGTAGACACTCGGGAGACCCAGTACTTC | CASSLVDTRETQYF